This T cell receptor beta chain was observed in a study of technical replicates of blood from a few donors. The CDR3 contains 15 residues. Germline lookup yields CDR1 SGHRS and CDR2 YFSETQ. V lost 0 bases, J lost 6 bases, and 7 bases stayed unmatched. This clone was observed once. Assay: immunoSEQ multiplex PCR; the TCRdb copy retains only in-frame clones and omits some. This repertoire shows about 73,000 clones, roughly 93% found once; its top ten account for about 0.26%. V and J are TRBV5-1 and TRBJ1-1; TRBD1 matches at 8 bases. Sequenced sample: T cells isolated from PBMCs. The clonotype comes from a human donor in good health. The CDR3 nucleotides read TGCGCCAGCAGCTTGGAGTCAGGGGGCGTAGCTGAAGCTTTCTTT. Translated: CASSLESGGVAEAFF.